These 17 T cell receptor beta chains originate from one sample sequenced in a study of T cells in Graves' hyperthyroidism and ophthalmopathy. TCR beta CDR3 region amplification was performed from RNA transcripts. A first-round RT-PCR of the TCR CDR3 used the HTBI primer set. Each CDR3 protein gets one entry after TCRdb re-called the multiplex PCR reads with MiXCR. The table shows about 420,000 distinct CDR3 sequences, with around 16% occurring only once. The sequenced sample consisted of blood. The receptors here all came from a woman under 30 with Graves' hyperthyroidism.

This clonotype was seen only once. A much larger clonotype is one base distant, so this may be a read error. The DNA of the CDR3 is TGTGCCAGCAGTCCCTCGGGACTCCCGTACGAGCAGTACTTC. It translates to CASSPSGLPYEQYF. The chain has TRBV27 and TRBJ2-7; a possible D gene is TRBD2 (6 bases). V was clipped by 5 bases and J by 4 bases, with 15 bases between them. This CDR3 has 14 residues. Germline loops: CDR1 MNHEY, CDR2 SMNVEV (reference sequence).

The DNA for the CDR3 is TGTGCCAGCTTTAGCGGACCGGCCAAAAACATTCAGTACTTC. Translated: CASFSGPAKNIQYF. The rearrangement links TRBV6-2 or TRBV6-3 to TRBJ2-4, with D possibly matching TRBD2 (6 bases). The CDR3 has 14 residues. In germline, CDR1 is MNHEY, CDR2 SVGEGT. The V and J ends lost 8 bases and 1 base respectively, with 12 bases between them.

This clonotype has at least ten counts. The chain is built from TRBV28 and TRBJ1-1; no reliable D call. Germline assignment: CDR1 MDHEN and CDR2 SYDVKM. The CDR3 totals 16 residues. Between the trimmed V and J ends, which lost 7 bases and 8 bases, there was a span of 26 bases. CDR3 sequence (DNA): TGTGCCAGCATCCCCCCTCGCCGGAGGGCCTTGTACGAAGCTTTCTTT. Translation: CASIPPRRRALYEAFF.

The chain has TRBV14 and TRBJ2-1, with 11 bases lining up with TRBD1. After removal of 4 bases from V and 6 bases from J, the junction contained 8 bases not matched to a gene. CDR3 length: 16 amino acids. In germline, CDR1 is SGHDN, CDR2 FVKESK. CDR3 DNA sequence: TGTGCCAGCAGCCGCATGGAGGACAGGGGGCGCAATGAGCAGTTCTTC. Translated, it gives CASSRMEDRGRNEQFF.

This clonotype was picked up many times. In DNA form, the CDR3 reads TGTGCCAGCAGTTATACAGGGGCCCCTGAAGCTTTCTTT. Its translation: CASSYTGAPEAFF. The V gene is TRBV6-5, the J gene TRBJ1-1; 7 positions agree with TRBD1. V shed 3 bases and J 6 bases; nucleotides not matched to a gene: 4. CDR1 MNHEY and CDR2 SVGAGI come from the germline V gene. This CDR3 is 13 amino acids long.

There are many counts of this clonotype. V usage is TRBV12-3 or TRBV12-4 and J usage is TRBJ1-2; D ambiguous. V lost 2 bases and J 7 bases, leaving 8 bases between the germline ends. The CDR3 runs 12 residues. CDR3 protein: CASSLSGVGYTF. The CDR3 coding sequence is TGTGCCAGCAGTTTATCTGGGGTTGGCTACACCTTC.

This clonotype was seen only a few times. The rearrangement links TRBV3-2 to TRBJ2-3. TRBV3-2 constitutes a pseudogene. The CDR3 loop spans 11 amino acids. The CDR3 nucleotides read TGTGCCAGCAGCCTAATAAATACGCAGTATTTT. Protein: CASSLINTQYF.

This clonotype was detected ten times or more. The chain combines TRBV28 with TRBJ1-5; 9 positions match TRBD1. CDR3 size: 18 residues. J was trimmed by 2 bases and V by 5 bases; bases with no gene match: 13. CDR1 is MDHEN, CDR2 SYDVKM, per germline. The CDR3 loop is CASSPPSGQGMGNQPQHF. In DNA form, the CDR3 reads TGTGCCAGCAGTCCCCCCTCCGGACAGGGGATGGGCAATCAGCCCCAGCATTTT. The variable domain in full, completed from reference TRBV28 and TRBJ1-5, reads DVKVTQSSRYLVKRTGEKVFLECVQDMDHENMFWYRQDPGLGLRLIYFSYDVKMKEKGDIPEGYSVSREKKERFSLILESASTNQTSMYLCASSPPSGQGMGNQPQHFGDGTRLSIL.

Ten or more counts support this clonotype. DNA for the CDR3: TGTGCCAGCTCACCTGGAGGACTAGCGGGTCTAACTAGCACAGATACGCAGTATTTT. It translates to CASSPGGLAGLTSTDTQYF. V and J are TRBV18 and TRBJ2-3; 11 nucleotides align to TRBD2. From germline, CDR1 is KGHSH and CDR2 LQKENI. The CDR3 length is 19 residues. V lost 3 bases to trimming and J lost 0 bases; unmatched junction nucleotides: 11.

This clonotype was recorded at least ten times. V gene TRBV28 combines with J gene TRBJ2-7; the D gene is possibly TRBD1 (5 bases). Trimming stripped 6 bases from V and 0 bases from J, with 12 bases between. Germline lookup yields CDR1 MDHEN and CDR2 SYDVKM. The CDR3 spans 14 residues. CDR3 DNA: TGTGCCAGCAGGTACGACAGAGACTCCTACGAGCAGTACTTC. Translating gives CASRYDRDSYEQYF.

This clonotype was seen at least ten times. In DNA form, the CDR3 reads TGTGCCAGCAGCGTAGGGCCGGGGGGGAACACTGAAGCTTTCTTT. Protein sequence: CASSVGPGGNTEAFF. The chain is built from TRBV9 and TRBJ1-1; D may be TRBD1 (5 bases). The CDR3 has 15 residues. V lost 0 bases and J lost 1, with 10 bases in between. Germline V gene data show CDR1 as SGDLS and CDR2 as YYNGEE.

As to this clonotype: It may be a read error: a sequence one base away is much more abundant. In DNA, the CDR3 is TGTGCCAGCACCAAGGGACAGCAGAACACTGGAGCTTTCTTT. It is translated as CASTKGQQNTGAFF. The rearrangement uses TRBV7-2 and TRBJ1-1; 7 positions agree with TRBD1. This CDR3 is built from 14 residues. Germline CDR1 and CDR2: SGHTA and FQGNSA.

CDR3 amino acids: CASTGLAGVEGNTGELFF. The CDR3 DNA is TGTGCCAGCACGGGACTAGCGGGAGTAGAGGGGAACACCGGGGAGCTGTTTTTT. The rearrangement joins TRBV7-9 to TRBJ2-2, with TRBD2 matching over 14 bases. Germline V gives CDR1 SEHNR, CDR2 FQNEAQ (reference sequence). The CDR3 extends over 18 amino acids. J was trimmed by 1 base and V by 7 bases; bases with no gene match: 8.

CDR3 nucleotide sequence: TGTGCCAGCAGTGATGTGATTTCTGGAAACACCATATATTTT. Encoded protein: CASSDVISGNTIYF. The V gene is TRBV6-1, the J gene TRBJ1-3; D uncertain. Germline-derived CDR1 and CDR2 are MNHNS and SASEGT. The V gene lost 3 bases and the J gene lost 1 base, with 7 bases spanning the gap. The CDR3 is 14 residues long.

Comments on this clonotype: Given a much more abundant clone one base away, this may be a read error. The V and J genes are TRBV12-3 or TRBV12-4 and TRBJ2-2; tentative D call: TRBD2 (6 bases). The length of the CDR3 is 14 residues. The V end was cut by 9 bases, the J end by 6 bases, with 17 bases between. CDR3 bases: TGTGCCAGTAAATTGGGGCGGGACGCCGGGGAGCTGTTTTTT. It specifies CASKLGRDAGELFF.

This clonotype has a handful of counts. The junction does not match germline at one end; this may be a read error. CDR3 region: CSASRRLSNEKPFF. CDR3 in DNA: TGCAGTGCTTCGCGACGGCTCTCTAATGAAAAACCGTTTTTT. This rearrangement joins TRBV20-1 to TRBJ1-4; no clear D. Germline CDR1 and CDR2: DFQATT and SNEGSKA (reference sequence). The CDR3 is 14 amino acids.

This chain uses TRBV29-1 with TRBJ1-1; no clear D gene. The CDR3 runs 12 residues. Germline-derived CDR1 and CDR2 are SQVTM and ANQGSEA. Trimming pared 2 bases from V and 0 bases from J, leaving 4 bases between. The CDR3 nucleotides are TGCAGCGTTGAAAGATTGAACACTGAAGCTTTCTTT. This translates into CSVERLNTEAFF.